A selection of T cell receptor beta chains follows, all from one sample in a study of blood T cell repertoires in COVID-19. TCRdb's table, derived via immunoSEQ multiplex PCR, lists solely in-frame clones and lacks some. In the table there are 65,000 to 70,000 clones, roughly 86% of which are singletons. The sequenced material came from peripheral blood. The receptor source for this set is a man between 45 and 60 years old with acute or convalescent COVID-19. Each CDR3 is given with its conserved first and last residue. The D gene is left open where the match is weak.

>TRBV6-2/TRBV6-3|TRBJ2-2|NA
CASSSPRAGSSTGELFF
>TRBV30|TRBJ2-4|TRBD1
CAWSERDRVNIQYF
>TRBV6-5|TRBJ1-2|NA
CATLTPRQNRRDYTF
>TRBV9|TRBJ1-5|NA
CASSGRLGQPQHF
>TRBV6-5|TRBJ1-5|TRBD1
CASSYGQGGQPQHF
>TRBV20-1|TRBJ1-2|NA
CSASKSFGVSYGYTF
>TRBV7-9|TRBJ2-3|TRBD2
CASSLSGGLTDTQYF
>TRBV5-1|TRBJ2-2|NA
CASSFQTGANTGELFF
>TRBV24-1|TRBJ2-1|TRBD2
CATGGLVEQFF
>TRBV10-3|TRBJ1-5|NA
CATAGAGGNQPQHF
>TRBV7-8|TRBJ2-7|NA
CASRISSSYEQYF
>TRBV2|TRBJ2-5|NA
CASSDGTQPFRETQYF
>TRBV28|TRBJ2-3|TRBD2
CASSETGTRTQYF
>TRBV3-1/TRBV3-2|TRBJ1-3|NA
CASSQHYPASGNTIYF
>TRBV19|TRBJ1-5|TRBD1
CASSINPDRDINSNQPQHF
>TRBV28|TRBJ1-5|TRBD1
CASTPVRTGADQPQHF
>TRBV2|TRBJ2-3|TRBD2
CASSEMIQREGRDTQYF
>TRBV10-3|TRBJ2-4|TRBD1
CASSPSGTEGNIQYF
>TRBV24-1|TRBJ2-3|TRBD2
CATSSPSGSPDTQYF
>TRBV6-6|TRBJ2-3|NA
CASSPSGTDTQYF
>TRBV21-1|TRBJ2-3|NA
CASSATRGGTKVSTDTQYF
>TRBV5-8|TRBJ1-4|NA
CASSLGPINEKLFF
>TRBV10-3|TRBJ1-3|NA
CASQSGARSGNTIYF
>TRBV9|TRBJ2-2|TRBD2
CASSVLLAENTGELFF
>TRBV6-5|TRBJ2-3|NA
CASSAYSATTDTQYF
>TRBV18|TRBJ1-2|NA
CASSPDSTYGYTF
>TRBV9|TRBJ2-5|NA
CASSVAPTRETQYF
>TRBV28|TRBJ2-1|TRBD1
CASSPDRGLKKEQFF
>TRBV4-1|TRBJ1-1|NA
CASSQERRRIMNTEAFF
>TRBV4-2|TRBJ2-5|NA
CASSQEAGAQYF
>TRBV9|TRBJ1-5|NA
CASSVGQAGPQHF
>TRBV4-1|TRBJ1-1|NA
CASSQKGALNTEAFF
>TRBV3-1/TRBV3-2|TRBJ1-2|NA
CASSHSDRDYGYTF
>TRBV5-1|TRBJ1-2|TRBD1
CASSGGQGDGYTF
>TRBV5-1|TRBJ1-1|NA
CASSLAPTAGQGPNTEAFF
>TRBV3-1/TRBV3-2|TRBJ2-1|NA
CASSQVGYEQFF
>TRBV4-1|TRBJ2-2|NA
CASSVATRDTGELFF
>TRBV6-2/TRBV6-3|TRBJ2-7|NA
CASSYSPGAAREQYF
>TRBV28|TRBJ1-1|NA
CASSLFGPGENTEAFF
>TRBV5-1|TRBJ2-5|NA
CASSLNIVGRVEETQYF
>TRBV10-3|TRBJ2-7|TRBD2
CAITRTSGSYEQYF
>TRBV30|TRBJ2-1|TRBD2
CAWSGLAGDLNEQFF
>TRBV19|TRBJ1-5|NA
CASSIVRNQPQHF
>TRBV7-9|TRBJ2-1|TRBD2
CASSTLAGGPIEQFF
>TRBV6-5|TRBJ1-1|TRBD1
CASRLTTGAIEAFF
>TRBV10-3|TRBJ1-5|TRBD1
CAISDPGTGLFQPQHF
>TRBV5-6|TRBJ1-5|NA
CASSLAGEQPQHF
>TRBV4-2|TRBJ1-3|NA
CASSQGIGATSGNTIYF